This T cell receptor (beta chain) derives from a study of molecular identifiers for immune sequencing clone quantification. Study-wide context: Naive CD8 cell RNA, from approximately 20,000 or 100,000 cells, was split five ways in replicates, with four sequenced. Findings and caveats of the study: Sizes of highly expanded clones could be underestimated through identical TCRs sharing a barcode. Clones above 20 RNA copies contained over 98% of effector molecules but under 1% of naive ones.

Each CDR3 protein gets one entry after TCRdb re-called the PCR reads with MiXCR. This sample has some 40,000 distinct CDR3 sequences, with less than 20% found just once. The germline V gene encodes CDR1 LGHNA and CDR2 YNFKEQ. V gave up 2 bases and J gave up 1 base; unmatched junction bases: 4. The CDR3 sequence is 16 residues long. This clonotype was found many times. The antigen is not known. Sorting defined naive CD8 T cells as CD8+CD4-CCR7+CD45RA+. The chain is built from TRBV4-2 and TRBJ2-7; TRBD2 matches 11 bases. What was sequenced was naive CD8+ T cells from blood, with Jurkat cell RNA spiked in. Subset reported: FACS-sorted CD8+CD4-CCR7+CD45RA+ naive T cells. The clonotype originates from a human donor in good health. Some libraries in this study had Jurkat cell RNA spiked in. CDR3 protein: CASSQSGTSGSYEQYF. CDR3 sequence (DNA): TGTGCCAGCAGCCAATCCGGGACTAGCGGTTCCTACGAGCAGTACTTC.